Presented here are 16 T cell receptor beta chains from one specimen sequenced in a study of cytomegalovirus exposure and HLA in healthy donors. Sequencing was performed with immunoSEQ multiplex PCR; in TCRdb, only in-frame clones are kept and a portion is missing. This table has some 110,000 clones, roughly 88% appearing once. The sequenced sample consisted of PBMCs. The receptors derive from a man between 18 and 29 years old in good health and CMV-seronegative.

This chain links TRBV6-1 with TRBJ2-5, with TRBD2 as a possible D gene (5 bases). V lost 7 bases and J 5 bases, leaving 11 bases between the germline ends. This CDR3 spans 12 amino acids. The germline gives CDR1 MNHNS, CDR2 SASEGT. This chain's CDR3 is CASNGVGETQYF. CDR3 bases: TGTGCCAGCAACGGGGTAGGGGAGACCCAGTACTTC.

This chain uses TRBV4-2 with TRBJ1-1; possibly TRBD1 for D (5 bases). The CDR3 extends over 12 amino acids. From germline, CDR1 is LGHNA and CDR2 YNFKEQ. V was trimmed by 1 base and J by 11 bases, leaving 11 bases between them. The CDR3 region has the DNA TGTGCCAGCAGCCAAGCCCCCAGGGCGGCTTTCTTT. Translation: CASSQAPRAAFF.

The genes are TRBV6-5 and TRBJ1-1; D is possibly TRBD1 (5 bases). The V end lost 2 bases, the J end lost 5 bases, and 12 bases lay between the germline ends. Germline V gene sequence: CDR1 MNHEY, CDR2 SVGAGI. This CDR3 has 14 amino acids. CDR3 nucleotides: TGTGCCAGCAGTTACCCCGGGGGAGGGACTGAAGCTTTCTTT. It codes for CASSYPGGGTEAFF.

The chain carries TRBV6-1 and TRBJ1-1; the match to TRBD1 covers 8 bases. The germline CDR1 and CDR2 sequences are MNHNS and SASEGT. The CDR3 totals 13 residues. The ends lost 2 bases at V and 8 bases at J; junction bases unmatched: 4. In DNA form, the CDR3 reads TGTGCCAGCAGTGAACAGGGGGCGGCCGAAGCTTTCTTT. Encoded protein: CASSEQGAAEAFF.

This clone was detected only a few times. This rearrangement joins TRBV6-1 to TRBJ1-2; unclear D gene. Germline V gene data show CDR1 as MNHNS and CDR2 as SASEGT. V was cut by 2 bases and J by 2 bases, with 9 bases left in between. This CDR3 spans 14 amino acids. CDR3 sequence reads: CASSESAQNYGYTF. As DNA, the CDR3 is TGTGCCAGCAGTGAATCCGCCCAGAACTATGGCTACACCTTC.

V gene TRBV25-1 combines with J gene TRBJ2-5, with D possibly TRBD1 on 5 matching bases. The CDR3 spans 16 residues. Trimming pared 4 bases from V and 1 base from J, leaving 16 bases between. The germline V gene encodes CDR1 MGHDK and CDR2 SYGVNS. Here the CDR3 reads CASSVWGTQTQETQYF. The CDR3 nucleotides read TGTGCCAGCAGTGTTTGGGGCACCCAAACCCAAGAGACCCAGTACTTC.

V and J are TRBV27 and TRBJ2-2, with 9 bases aligning to TRBD2. This CDR3 spans 16 amino acids. J lost 1 base, V lost 2 bases, and 2 bases had no gene match. CDR1 is MNHEY, CDR2 SMNVEV, per germline (reference sequence). CDR3 region: CASSLSGGLNTGELFF. The DNA for the CDR3 is TGTGCCAGCAGTTTAAGCGGGGGGCTGAACACCGGGGAGCTGTTTTTT.

The rearrangement uses TRBV5-1 and TRBJ1-4; no clear D gene. The CDR3 loop spans 16 amino acids. The ends were cut back, 0 bases at V and 0 bases at J, with 9 bases in the middle. Per the germline V gene, CDR1 is SGHRS and CDR2 is YFSETQ. The CDR3 here is CASSLVSGPTNEKLFF. CDR3 coding DNA: TGCGCCAGCAGCTTGGTGTCAGGCCCAACTAATGAAAAACTGTTTTTT.

The chain has TRBV27 and TRBJ1-1; unclear D gene. Trimming pared 2 bases from V and 4 bases from J, leaving 8 bases between. Germline V gene lookup returns CDR1 MNHEY and CDR2 SMNVEV (reference sequence). This CDR3 has 13 amino acids. The CDR3 loop is CASSLHSLTEAFF. CDR3 DNA: TGTGCCAGCAGTTTACACAGCCTCACTGAAGCTTTCTTT.

The chain recombines TRBV5-6 with TRBJ1-4; D remains ambiguous. V was clipped by 4 bases and J by 6 bases, with 4 bases between them. Looked up from germline, CDR1 is SGHDT and CDR2 is YYEEEE. The CDR3 length is 11 residues. CDR3 region: CASSRDEKLFF. The CDR3, as DNA: TGTGCCAGCAGCCGGGATGAAAAACTGTTTTTT. The full variable domain, rest sourced from reference TRBV5-6 and TRBJ1-4, is DAGVTQSPTHLIKTRGQQVTLRCSPKSGHDTVSWYQQALGQGPQFIFQYYEEEERQRGNFPDRFSGHQFPNYSSELNVNALLLGDSALYLCASSRDEKLFFGSGTQLSVL.

This chain joins TRBV11-2 and TRBJ2-2, with 9 bases aligning to TRBD2. V was clipped by 7 bases and J by 2 bases; unmatched bases: 2. The CDR3 has 14 residues. Germline assignment: CDR1 SGHAT and CDR2 FQNNGV. CDR3 sequence (DNA): TGTGCCAGCACTAGCGGGACTAACACCGGGGAGCTGTTTTTT. Translation gives CASTSGTNTGELFF.

V and J are TRBV6-1 and TRBJ1-1; D not certain. The CDR3 consists of 15 residues. CDR1 and CDR2 from the germline V gene are MNHNS and SASEGT. V dropped 1 base and J dropped 0 bases, with 9 bases sitting between them. This chain's CDR3 is CASSEGPGLNTEAFF. As DNA, the CDR3 is TGTGCCAGCAGTGAAGGGCCAGGCTTGAACACTGAAGCTTTCTTT.

J is TRBJ1-5 and V is TRBV19, with 8 bases lining up with TRBD1. Germline V gene lookup returns CDR1 LNHDA and CDR2 SQIVND (reference sequence). V was pared by 2 bases and J by 7 bases, with 4 bases of the junction left unmatched. The CDR3 contains 14 residues. The CDR3 DNA reads TGTGCCAGTAGTATACAGACAGGGGAACAGCCCCAGCATTTT. The encoded protein is CASSIQTGEQPQHF.

The CDR3 spells CASSLVWGLDTEAFF. In nucleotides, the CDR3 is TGCGCCAGCAGCTTGGTCTGGGGCTTGGACACTGAAGCTTTCTTT. The V gene is TRBV5-1, the J gene TRBJ1-1; D is perhaps TRBD1 (5 bases). CDR1 is SGHRS, CDR2 YFSETQ, per germline. This CDR3 has 15 residues. V lost 0 bases to trimming and J lost 3 bases, with 12 bases between them.

The sample holds a few counts of this clone. The rearrangement joins TRBV6-6 to TRBJ1-3; D is undetermined. Germline CDR1 and CDR2: MNHNY and SVGAGI (reference sequence). Between the trimmed V and J ends, which lost 5 bases and 4 bases, there was a span of 9 bases. The CDR3 sequence is 13 residues long. The CDR3 DNA reads as TGTGCCAGCAGTCCCCCCGGGGGAAACACCATATATTTT. Translating it yields CASSPPGGNTIYF.

This clone came up a few times. The rearrangement links TRBV2 to TRBJ2-5, with unresolved D. Germline V CDR1 and CDR2: SNHLY, FYNNEI. The CDR3 spans 13 residues. Trimming cost V 6 bases and J 0 bases, with 8 bases left between them. CDR3 sequence (DNA): TGTGCCAGCAGAATGCCAGACCAAGAGACCCAGTACTTC. Translated, it gives CASRMPDQETQYF. Using reference TRBV2 and TRBJ2-5 for the parts outside the CDR3, the full variable domain is EPEVTQTPSHQVTQMGQEVILRCVPISNHLYFYWYRQILGQKVEFLVSFYNNEISEKSEIFDDQFSVERPDGSNFTLKIRSTKLEDSAMYFCASRMPDQETQYFGPGTRLLVL.